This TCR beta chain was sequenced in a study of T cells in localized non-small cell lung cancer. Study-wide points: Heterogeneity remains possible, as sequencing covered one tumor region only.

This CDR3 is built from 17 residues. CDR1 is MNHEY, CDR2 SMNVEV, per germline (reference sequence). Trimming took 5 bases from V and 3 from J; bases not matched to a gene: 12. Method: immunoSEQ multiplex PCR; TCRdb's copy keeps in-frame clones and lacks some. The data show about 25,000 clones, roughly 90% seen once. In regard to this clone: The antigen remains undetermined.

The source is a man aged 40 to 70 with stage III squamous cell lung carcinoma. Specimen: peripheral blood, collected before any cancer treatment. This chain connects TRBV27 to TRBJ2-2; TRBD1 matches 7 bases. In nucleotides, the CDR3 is TGTGCCAGCAGTAACGTGGTAGGGGGCCGGTACACCGGGGAGCTGTTTTTT. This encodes CASSNVVGGRYTGELFF.